Below are 25 T cell receptor beta chains sequenced from a single sample in a study of blood T cell repertoires in COVID-19. Sequenced by immunoSEQ multiplex PCR; TCRdb stores in-frame clones only, minus some. The profile shows 250,000 to 300,000 clones, 85% to 90% of them singletons. Source material: peripheral blood. The receptor source for this set is a man between 18 and 35 years old with active or convalescent COVID-19.

J is TRBJ2-3 and V is TRBV5-4, with 9 positions matching TRBD2. CDR3 length: 15 residues. Trimming took 2 bases from V and 3 from J; bases not matched to a gene: 4. The germline V gene has CDR1 SGHNT and CDR2 YYREEE (reference sequence). Here the CDR3 DNA reads TGTGCCAGCAGCTTACCGGGACTAGCAACAGATACGCAGTATTTT. Translating gives CASSLPGLATDTQYF.

The gene calls are TRBV2 and TRBJ1-2, with no clear D. The V and J ends lost 7 bases and 5 bases respectively, with 11 bases between them. This CDR3 is 12 amino acids long. Germline V lookup: CDR1 SNHLY, CDR2 FYNNEI. CDR3 DNA sequence: TGTGCCAGCAAAATTTCACAGTATGGCTACACCTTC. Amino acids: CASKISQYGYTF.

The rearrangement joins TRBV6-5 to TRBJ2-7, with 11 bases fitting TRBD2. Looked up from germline, CDR1 is MNHEY and CDR2 is SVGAGI. CDR3 length: 15 residues. J lost 4 bases, V lost 6 bases, and 8 bases had no gene match. The DNA of the CDR3 is TGTGCCAGCAGCCCAAGTCTAGCGGGAGGTTACGAGCAGTACTTC. Translating gives CASSPSLAGGYEQYF.

The gene calls are TRBV5-4 and TRBJ2-5; 7 bases map to TRBD2. Germline V gene lookup returns CDR1 SGHNT and CDR2 YYREEE (reference sequence). V lost 5 bases and J lost 5; bases outside the gene matches: 9. The CDR3 has 14 amino acids. CDR3 loop: CASSPGTKIETQYF. In DNA form, the CDR3 reads TGTGCCAGCAGTCCCGGGACTAAGATCGAGACCCAGTACTTC.

This clone was seen a handful of times. The chain couples TRBV7-9 to TRBJ2-1; 7 nucleotides line up with TRBD2. The CDR3 spans 13 residues. Germline CDR1 SEHNR, CDR2 FQNEAQ (reference sequence). The trim removed 1 base at V and 9 bases at J, leaving 3 bases unmatched. CDR3 DNA sequence: TGTGCCAGCAGCTTAGGGGTAGCGGGTGAGCAGTTCTTC. Translating gives CASSLGVAGEQFF.

This clone was counted a few times. V gene TRBV7-3 combines with J gene TRBJ2-3; 9 bases are a match to TRBD1. The CDR3 loop spans 13 amino acids. The germline V gene encodes CDR1 SGHTA and CDR2 FQGTGA. The ends lost 4 bases at V and 8 bases at J; junction bases unmatched: 4. CDR3 nucleotide sequence: TGTGCCAGCAGCTGGACAGGGGAGAGTACGCAGTATTTT. Protein: CASSWTGESTQYF.

Here the CDR3 reads CASRISGTGNTEAFF. The CDR3 DNA reads TGTGCCAGCCGAATTTCCGGGACAGGGAACACTGAAGCTTTCTTT. The chain recombines TRBV28 with TRBJ1-1; TRBD1 aligns across 8 bases. V dropped 8 bases and J dropped 1; count of bases not matched to a gene: 9. Germline V CDR1 and CDR2: MDHEN, SYDVKM. The CDR3 totals 15 residues.

This chain connects TRBV12-5 to TRBJ1-2, with D possibly TRBD1 on 6 matching bases. Between the trimmed V and J ends, which lost 4 bases and 1 base, there was a span of 13 bases. Germline V gene sequence: CDR1 LGHNT, CDR2 FRNRAP. The CDR3 runs to 15 residues. CDR3 sequence reads: CASGWSGADNYGYTF. The CDR3 coding sequence is TGTGCTAGTGGTTGGTCAGGGGCCGATAACTATGGCTACACCTTC.

Notes on this clone: The junction shows a germline mismatch at one end, possibly a read error. V is TRBV9 and J is TRBJ2-7, with no clear D. The germline CDR1 and CDR2 sequences are SGDLS and YYNGEE. The CDR3 runs 15 residues. CDR3 DNA: TGTGCCAGCAGCCCTTCGGCGGCATCCTCCAACGAGCAGTACTTC. Amino acids: CASSPSAASSNEQYF.

In this sample, this clone turned up once. The chain recombines TRBV7-6 with TRBJ2-6; D is unresolved. V lost 5 bases to trimming and J lost 2 bases, with 10 bases between them. The CDR3 loop spans 15 amino acids. Germline CDR1 and CDR2: SGHVS and FNYEAQ. CDR3 protein: CASSPVATGANVLTF. CDR3 nucleotides: TGTGCCAGCAGCCCGGTCGCAACTGGGGCCAACGTCCTGACTTTC.

The chain recombines TRBV6-5 with TRBJ1-1; D gene uncertain. The CDR3 consists of 12 residues. V gave up 8 bases and J gave up 8 bases, with 15 bases separating them. From germline, CDR1 is MNHEY and CDR2 SVGAGI. The chain's CDR3 is CASEVELIEAFF. CDR3 in DNA: TGTGCCAGCGAAGTGGAGTTAATAGAAGCTTTCTTT.

The rearrangement joins TRBV19 to TRBJ1-2; 8 positions agree with TRBD1. The CDR3 spans 15 residues. From germline, CDR1 is LNHDA and CDR2 SQIVND (reference sequence). The CDR3 is CAVHDPGQGDYGYTF. The CDR3 DNA reads TGTGCTGTACATGATCCTGGACAGGGAGATTACGGCTACACCTTC. Full variable domain (remainder filled in from reference TRBV19 and TRBJ1-2): DGGITQSPKYLFRKEGQNVTLSCEQNLNHDAMYWYRQDPGQGLRLIYYSQIVNDFQKGDIAEGYSVSREKKESFPLTVTSAQKNPTAFYLCAVHDPGQGDYGYTFGSGTRLTVV.

The chain couples TRBV21-1 to TRBJ1-5; no DNA check was done on the table's D call, TRBD1. TRBV21-1 is recorded as a pseudogene. The CDR3 totals 11 residues. The CDR3 coding sequence is TGTGCCAGCAGGACCAGGGGGCCCCAGCATTTT. Translating it yields CASRTRGPQHF.

The chain recombines TRBV19 with TRBJ1-4, with D unclear. The V gene lost 4 bases and the J gene lost 0 bases, with 9 bases spanning the gap. Germline values: CDR1 LNHDA, CDR2 SQIVND (reference sequence). The CDR3 runs to 15 residues. CDR3 residues: CASSKNSATNEKLFF. The CDR3 bases are TGTGCCAGTAGTAAAAACAGTGCAACTAATGAAAAACTGTTTTTT.

This chain uses TRBV19 with TRBJ2-5; the match to TRBD2 covers 9 bases. This CDR3 has 13 amino acids. The V gene's germline CDR1 is LNHDA and CDR2 SQIVND (reference sequence). With V trimmed by 10 bases and J by 5 bases, 8 bases remained unmatched. The CDR3 reads CATLAGAGETQYF. The DNA of the CDR3 is TGTGCCACCTTAGCGGGAGCAGGGGAGACCCAGTACTTC. The variable domain in full, with the rest retrieved from reference TRBV19 and TRBJ2-5, is DGGITQSPKYLFRKEGQNVTLSCEQNLNHDAMYWYRQDPGQGLRLIYYSQIVNDFQKGDIAEGYSVSREKKESFPLTVTSAQKNPTAFYLCATLAGAGETQYFGPGTRLLVL.

J is TRBJ2-3 and V is TRBV7-9; 9 positions agree with TRBD1. Germline assignment: CDR1 SEHNR and CDR2 FQNEAQ (reference sequence). The CDR3 is made up of 14 amino acids. The J segment lost 4 bases and the V segment lost 4 bases, leaving 3 bases of the junction unmatched. The chain's CDR3 is CASSSGQGPDTQYF. DNA of the CDR3: TGTGCCAGCAGCTCCGGACAGGGGCCAGATACGCAGTATTTT.

The chain recombines TRBV6-5 with TRBJ2-7; TRBD1 agrees at 8 bases. CDR1 is MNHEY, CDR2 SVGAGI, per germline. Unmatched junction bases numbered 10, after V lost 7 bases and J lost 2 bases. The CDR3 runs 15 residues. Written as DNA, the CDR3 is TGTGCCAGCACCGGACAGGGTGGTCTTACCTACGAGCAGTACTTC. Translation: CASTGQGGLTYEQYF.

The chain combines TRBV5-3 with TRBJ2-3; 10 positions match TRBD2. TRBV5-3 is an ORF, and what it does is uncertain. V lost 1 base and J lost 2; bases outside the gene matches: 13. The CDR3 is made up of 19 amino acids. The CDR3 loop is CARSLPSNSGRTYTDTQYF. The CDR3 DNA follows: TGTGCCAGAAGCTTGCCAAGCAATAGCGGGAGGACTTACACAGATACGCAGTATTTT.

This clone was detected once. The V and J genes are TRBV6-5 and TRBJ1-1; 7 nucleotides agree with TRBD1. Germline CDR1 is MNHEY and CDR2 is SVGAGI. The CDR3 has 12 residues. The ends lost 6 bases at V and 10 bases at J; junction bases unmatched: 8. The chain's CDR3 is CASSRDSVSAFF. For the CDR3, the DNA is TGTGCCAGCAGCCGGGACAGTGTCTCAGCTTTCTTT.

The rearrangement links TRBV2 to TRBJ2-1; tentative D call: TRBD1 (6 bases). CDR1 SNHLY and CDR2 FYNNEI come from the germline V gene. CDR3 length: 15 amino acids. V gave up 6 bases and J gave up 4 bases, with 16 bases separating them. This CDR3 is CASRMDSSAYNEQFF. CDR3 in DNA: TGTGCCAGCAGGATGGACAGTTCGGCTTACAATGAGCAGTTCTTC.

The J gene is TRBJ2-3, the V gene TRBV24-1; maybe TRBD2 (5 bases). In germline, CDR1 is KGHDR, CDR2 SFDVKD. The V end was cut by 5 bases, the J end by 4 bases, with 18 bases between. This CDR3 has 16 residues. CDR3 protein: CATSVSDYTHSDTQYF. CDR3 DNA: TGTGCCACCAGTGTCTCTGACTACACGCACTCAGATACGCAGTATTTT.

This sequence joins TRBV28 and TRBJ1-3, with D perhaps matching TRBD1 (5 bases). The CDR3 consists of 14 residues. The V and J ends lost 7 bases and 0 bases respectively, with 10 bases between them. Per germline, CDR1 MDHEN and CDR2 SYDVKM. CDR3 sequence: CASTDSTSGNTIYF. The CDR3 nucleotides are TGTGCCAGCACCGACAGCACCTCTGGAAACACCATATATTTT.

About this clone: The same CDR3 can be traced to other DNA sequences in this sample. The chain combines TRBV7-3 with TRBJ2-2; D call uncertain. Germline V CDR1 and CDR2: SGHTA, FQGTGA. Trimming removed 2 bases at V and 8 bases at J, with 6 bases between. The CDR3 is 12 residues long. CDR3 in amino acids: CASSLLPGELFF. The DNA of the CDR3 is TGTGCCAGCAGCTTACTACCGGGGGAGCTGTTTTTT. Supplemented by reference TRBV7-3 and TRBJ2-2, the full variable domain reads GAGVSQTPSNKVTEKGKYVELRCDPISGHTALYWYRQSLGQGPEFLIYFQGTGAADDSGLPNDRFFAVRPEGSVSTLKIQRTERGDSAVYLCASSLLPGELFFGEGSRLTVL.

This clone has a handful of counts. A read error may account for a junction end that differs from germline. The chain uses TRBV7-7 and TRBJ1-4; D uncertain. CDR1 SSHAT and CDR2 FNYEAQ come from the germline V gene (reference sequence). The CDR3 length is 13 residues. The CDR3 coding sequence is TGTGCTAGCAGCGAGGGCCCCCGGGAAAAACTGTTTTTT. It is translated as CASSEGPREKLFF.

The rearrangement links TRBV5-1 to TRBJ1-1; 12 bases agree with TRBD1. CDR3 size: 19 residues. V gave up 2 bases and J gave up 4 bases; unmatched junction bases: 15. Per the germline V gene, CDR1 is SGHRS and CDR2 is YFSETQ. The CDR3 is CASSFARDRGRGGGTEAFF. In DNA form, the CDR3 reads TGCGCCAGCAGCTTCGCCCGGGACAGGGGGCGAGGAGGTGGCACTGAAGCTTTCTTT.